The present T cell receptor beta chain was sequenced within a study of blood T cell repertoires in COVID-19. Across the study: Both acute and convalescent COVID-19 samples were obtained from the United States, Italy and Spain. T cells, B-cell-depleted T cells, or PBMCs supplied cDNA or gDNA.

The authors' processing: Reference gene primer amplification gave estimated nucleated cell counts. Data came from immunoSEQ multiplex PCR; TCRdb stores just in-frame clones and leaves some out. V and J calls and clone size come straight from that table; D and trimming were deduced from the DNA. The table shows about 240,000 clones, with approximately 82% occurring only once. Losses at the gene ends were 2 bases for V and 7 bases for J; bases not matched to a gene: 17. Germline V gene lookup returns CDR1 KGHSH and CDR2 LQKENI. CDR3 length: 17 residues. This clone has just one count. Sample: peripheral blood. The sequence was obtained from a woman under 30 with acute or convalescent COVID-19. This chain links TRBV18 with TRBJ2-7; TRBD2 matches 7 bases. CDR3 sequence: CASSPGSGRELSGEQYF. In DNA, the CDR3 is TGTGCCAGCTCACCAGGATCCGGGCGGGAGCTGTCGGGGGAGCAGTACTTC.